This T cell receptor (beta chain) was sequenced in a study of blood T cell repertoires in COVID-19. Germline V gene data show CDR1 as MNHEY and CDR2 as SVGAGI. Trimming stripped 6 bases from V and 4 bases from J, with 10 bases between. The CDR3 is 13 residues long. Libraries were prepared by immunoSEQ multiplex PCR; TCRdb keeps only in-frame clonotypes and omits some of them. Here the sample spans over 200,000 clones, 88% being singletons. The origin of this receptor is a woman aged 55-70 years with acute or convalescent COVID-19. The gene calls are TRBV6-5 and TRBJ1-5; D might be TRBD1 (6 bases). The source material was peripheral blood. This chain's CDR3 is CASRRTENQPQHF. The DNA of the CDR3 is TGTGCCAGCAGGAGGACAGAGAATCAGCCCCAGCATTTT.